This T cell receptor (beta chain) came from a study of blood T cell repertoires in COVID-19. Study background: The origin of the acute and convalescent COVID-19 samples was the United States, Italy and Spain. PBMCs, B-cell-depleted T cells, or T cells were the source of the cDNA or gDNA that made up the material.

Germline-derived CDR1 and CDR2 are MDHEN and SYDVKM. V lost 4 bases and J lost 0; bases outside the gene matches: 5. The CDR3 loop spans 15 amino acids. Study processing details: Estimates of nucleated cell counts were drawn from the amplification of reference gene primers. Generated by immunoSEQ multiplex PCR, the TCRdb table keeps only in-frame clones and is missing some. V, J and clone size are those of that table, while D and trimming were read from the DNA. The sample records under 400,000 clones, 90% being singletons. The sequenced material came from peripheral blood. The receptor was derived from a man aged 18-30 years with active or convalescent COVID-19. The chain carries TRBV28 and TRBJ1-1, with 7 bases identical to TRBD1. CDR3 sequence: CASSYDRAMNTEAFF. The CDR3, as DNA: TGTGCCAGCAGTTACGACAGGGCCATGAACACTGAAGCTTTCTTT.